This T cell receptor (beta chain) was identified in a study of long-term antiretroviral therapy in people with HIV. Notes on the study in general: Patients on ART gained diversity, which nonetheless stayed below transplant donor controls.

Points on this clone: Its specificity is unknown.

They ran version v3.0 of the immunoSEQ assay at survey level. This table comes from immunoSEQ multiplex PCR, and its TCRdb copy is limited to in-frame clones, with some not included. The table records about 20,000 clones, almost 95% of them present only once. This TCR came from a woman aged 45-60 years with HIV. The specimen comprised unsorted PBMCs, sampled 4.4 years after starting antiretroviral therapy.

In nucleotides, the CDR3 is TGTGCCAGCAGCTTGGAGTCCATGAACACTGAAGCTTTCTTT. Residues: CASSLESMNTEAFF. This chain connects TRBV7-3 to TRBJ1-1; D gene ambiguous. This CDR3 is built from 14 residues. V dropped 3 bases and J dropped 0 bases, with 8 bases sitting between them. Per the germline V gene, CDR1 is SGHTA and CDR2 is FQGTGA.